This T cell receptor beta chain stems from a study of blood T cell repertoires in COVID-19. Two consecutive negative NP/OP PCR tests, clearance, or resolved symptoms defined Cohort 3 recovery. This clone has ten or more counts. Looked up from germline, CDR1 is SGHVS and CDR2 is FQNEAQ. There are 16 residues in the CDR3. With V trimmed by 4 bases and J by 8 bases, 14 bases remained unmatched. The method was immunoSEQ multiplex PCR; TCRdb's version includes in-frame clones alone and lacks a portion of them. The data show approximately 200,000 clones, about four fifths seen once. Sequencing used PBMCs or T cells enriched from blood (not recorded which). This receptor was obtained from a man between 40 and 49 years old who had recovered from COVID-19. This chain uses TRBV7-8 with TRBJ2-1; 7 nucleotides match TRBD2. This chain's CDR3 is CASSSRLAVYLDEQFF. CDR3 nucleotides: TGTGCCAGCAGCTCGCGACTAGCCGTCTATCTGGATGAGCAGTTCTTC.